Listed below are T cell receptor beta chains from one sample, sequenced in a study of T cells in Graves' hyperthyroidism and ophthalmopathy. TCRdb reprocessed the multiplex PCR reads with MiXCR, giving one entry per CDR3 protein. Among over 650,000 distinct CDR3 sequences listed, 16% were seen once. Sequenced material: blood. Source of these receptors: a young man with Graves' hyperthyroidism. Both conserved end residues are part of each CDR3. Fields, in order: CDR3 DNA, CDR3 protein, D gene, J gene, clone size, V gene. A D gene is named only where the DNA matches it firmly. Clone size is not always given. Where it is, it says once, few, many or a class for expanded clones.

DNA: TGTGCCAGCAGTTTAAGGGGACTAGCGGTAGCCAAAAACATTCAGTACTTC; CDR3: CASSLRGLAVAKNIQYF; D: TRBD2; J: TRBJ2-4; size: many; V: TRBV28
DNA: TGTGCCAGCAGTTACTCCCCAAGGGGTAGCACGAACACCGGGGAGCTGTTTTTT; CDR3: CASSYSPRGSTNTGELFF; D: -; J: TRBJ2-2; size: few; V: TRBV6-2/TRBV6-3
DNA: TGTGCCAGCAGCCAGACAGGGGAAGGTCAGCCCCAGCATTTT; CDR3: CASSQTGEGQPQHF; D: TRBD1; J: TRBJ1-5; size: few; V: TRBV7-8
DNA: TGTGCCAGCAGTTTAACAGGGGTCGGGGCCAACGTCCTGACTTTC; CDR3: CASSLTGVGANVLTF; D: TRBD1; J: TRBJ2-6; size: many; V: TRBV28
DNA: TGTGCCAGCAGTTACGCCCCCGCCTCTAACTCCTACGAGCAGTACTTC; CDR3: CASSYAPASNSYEQYF; D: -; J: TRBJ2-7; size: many; V: TRBV6-2/TRBV6-3
DNA: TGTGCCTGGAGGCCAGGGAGCTCCTACGAGCAGTGCTTC; CDR3: CAWRPGSSYEQCF; D: -; J: TRBJ2-7; size: few; V: TRBV30
DNA: TGTGCCAGCAGTGAGCTCGACAATCAGCCCCAGCATTTT; CDR3: CASSELDNQPQHF; D: -; J: TRBJ1-5; size: many; V: TRBV6-1
DNA: TGTGCCAGTAGTATCTCGGGACTAGCGGGAGGACCTCCCCTTGGGGGAACGCAGTATTTT; CDR3: CASSISGLAGGPPLGGTQYF; D: TRBD2; J: TRBJ2-3; size: many; V: TRBV19
DNA: TGTGCCAGCTCCCGGACTAGCGGGACACCCGACAATGAGCAGTTCTTC; CDR3: CASSRTSGTPDNEQFF; D: TRBD2; J: TRBJ2-1; size: -; V: TRBV6-1
DNA: TGTGCCAGCAGTACCGGGACAGGGGGTTACTATGGCTACACCTTC; CDR3: CASSTGTGGYYGYTF; D: TRBD1; J: TRBJ1-2; size: many; V: TRBV28
DNA: TGTGCCATCAGTGAAGGAGGGGGGTTCCTCGGCTACGAGCAGTACTTC; CDR3: CAISEGGGFLGYEQYF; D: -; J: TRBJ2-7; size: few; V: TRBV10-3
DNA: TGTGCCAGCAGTCCCCTTCGGAACACTGAAGCTTTCTTT; CDR3: CASSPLRNTEAFF; D: -; J: TRBJ1-1; size: many; V: TRBV18
DNA: TGCGCCAGCAGGTACATCTATGGCTACACCTTC; CDR3: CASRYIYGYTF; D: -; J: TRBJ1-2; size: -; V: TRBV10-1
DNA: TGTGCCAGCAGCTCATTAGTGGGGGGTGAAGCTTTCTTT; CDR3: CASSSLVGGEAFF; D: -; J: TRBJ1-1; size: -; V: TRBV11-2
DNA: TGTGCCAGCAGTCCCCGGAGGTTGGGGGACACTGAAGCTTTCTTT; CDR3: CASSPRRLGDTEAFF; D: -; J: TRBJ1-1; size: few; V: TRBV12-3/TRBV12-4
DNA: TGTGCCAGCAGTTTAGAGTGGGGACTAGCGGGAGCCGAGCAGTACTTC; CDR3: CASSLEWGLAGAEQYF; D: TRBD2; J: TRBJ2-7; size: -; V: TRBV12-3/TRBV12-4
DNA: TGTGCCAGCAACTCCGGGCCCTCCTACGAGCAGTACTTC; CDR3: CASNSGPSYEQYF; D: -; J: TRBJ2-7; size: few; V: TRBV28
DNA: TGTGCCAGCAGCCAAGACGGGACGTTGAACACTGAAGCTTTCTTT; CDR3: CASSQDGTLNTEAFF; D: -; J: TRBJ1-1; size: many; V: TRBV3-1
DNA: TGTGCCAGCAGCGTAGAGGGGTACCCAAACTACGAGCAGTACTTC; CDR3: CASSVEGYPNYEQYF; D: -; J: TRBJ2-7; size: -; V: TRBV9
DNA: TGTGCCAGCAACCCTAGCGGGATCACCGGGGAGCTGTTTTTT; CDR3: CASNPSGITGELFF; D: TRBD2; J: TRBJ2-2; size: many; V: TRBV5-5
DNA: TGTGCCAGCAGAGGTCGATCTGGGGCCAACGTCCTGACTTTC; CDR3: CASRGRSGANVLTF; D: -; J: TRBJ2-6; size: many; V: TRBV28
DNA: TGTGCCAGCAGCTTGATGCGGGACCCCTACGAGCAGTACTTC; CDR3: CASSLMRDPYEQYF; D: -; J: TRBJ2-7; size: few; V: TRBV7-2
DNA: TGTGCCAGCAGCCAGTACACAGGGGCTAACTATGGCTACACCTTC; CDR3: CASSQYTGANYGYTF; D: TRBD1; J: TRBJ1-2; size: -; V: TRBV4-2
DNA: TGTGCCAGCAGTGCCCCACTCTACGGGCTCAAGGACGAGCAGTACTTC; CDR3: CASSAPLYGLKDEQYF; D: -; J: TRBJ2-7; size: few; V: TRBV28
DNA: TGCAGTGCTCTGGGGGGGGAGGCCTATGAGCAGTTCTTC; CDR3: CSALGGEAYEQFF; D: TRBD2; J: TRBJ2-1; size: many; V: TRBV20-1
DNA: TGTGCCAGCAGACCCGGGACAGGGGAAAAGTATGGCTACACCTTC; CDR3: CASRPGTGEKYGYTF; D: TRBD1; J: TRBJ1-2; size: few; V: TRBV3-1
DNA: TGTGCCAGCTCACCAGTGGGTAGCGGGACCCTTTTAGACGAGCAGTACTTC; CDR3: CASSPVGSGTLLDEQYF; D: TRBD2; J: TRBJ2-7; size: -; V: TRBV18
DNA: TGTGCCAGCAGCCAAGAGACGACCGGGACGCGGGATATTGCGGCCCAGTACTTC; CDR3: CASSQETTGTRDIAAQYF; D: -; J: TRBJ2-5; size: -; V: TRBV4-2
DNA: TGTGCCAGCACTCCCCGGGGGAGGAGTGAAAAACTGTTTTTT; CDR3: CASTPRGRSEKLFF; D: -; J: TRBJ1-4; size: -; V: TRBV28
DNA: TGTGCCAGCAAAGGACCCCACTACGAGCAGTACTTC; CDR3: CASKGPHYEQYF; D: -; J: TRBJ2-7; size: few; V: TRBV28
DNA: TGTGCCAGCAGTATCTGGACAAACTACGAGCAGTACTTC; CDR3: CASSIWTNYEQYF; D: -; J: TRBJ2-7; size: many; V: TRBV6-1
DNA: TGTGCCAGCAGTGTCCAACCACCTACAGGGTTTTTTGAGACCCAGTACTTC; CDR3: CASSVQPPTGFFETQYF; D: -; J: TRBJ2-5; size: -; V: TRBV2
DNA: TGTGCCTGGCAACCGGGACTAGCGGGATACGAGCAGTACTTC; CDR3: CAWQPGLAGYEQYF; D: TRBD2; J: TRBJ2-7; size: many; V: TRBV30
DNA: TGCGCCTCCCGGCGAGACAGGGGCGACGAGCAGTACTTC; CDR3: CASRRDRGDEQYF; D: TRBD1; J: TRBJ2-7; size: -; V: TRBV10-2
DNA: TGTGCCAGCAGCTTTTTCGCAGGGGACAGCTACGAGCAGTACTTC; CDR3: CASSFFAGDSYEQYF; D: TRBD1; J: TRBJ2-7; size: many; V: TRBV11-3